This T cell receptor (beta chain) was recorded in a study of blood T cell repertoires in COVID-19. Per the authors' pipeline: For nucleated cells, counts were estimated from reference gene primer amplification. Only in-frame clones appear in the TCRdb table, and some are missing; sequencing was by immunoSEQ multiplex PCR. The V and J calls and clone size were taken over from that table, and D and trimming were inferred from the DNA. The table has under 200,000 clones, 90% seen once. The germline V gene encodes CDR1 MNHNY and CDR2 SVGAGI (reference sequence). Between the trimmed V and J ends, which lost 2 bases and 2 bases, there was a span of 10 bases. CDR3 length: 14 residues.

This chain links TRBV6-6 with TRBJ2-7; D is uncertain. Input material: peripheral blood. The clonotype comes from a man over 45 with acute or convalescent COVID-19. The CDR3, as DNA: TGTGCCAGCAGTTACGCGCGAAGCCCCTACGAGCAGTACTTC. Protein: CASSYARSPYEQYF.